This is a list of T cell receptor beta chains from one sample in a study of T cells after yellow fever vaccination. A single record per CDR3 protein comes from TCRdb applying MiXCR to the 5' RACE reads. The sample includes 450,000 to 600,000 distinct CDR3 sequences, roughly a sixth of them seen just once. The sequenced sample was PBMCs, obtained about 5 days after the first yellow fever vaccination. The receptors were gathered from a man younger than 35 who received the YFV17D yellow fever vaccine. Both conserved end residues are trimmed from each CDR3.

CDR3 protein: ASSQLMAPGNTIY; J gene: TRBJ1-3; V gene: TRBV3-1
CDR3 protein: ASSRISGDRHGTDTQY; J gene: TRBJ2-3; V gene: TRBV5-6
CDR3 protein: ASSLGLLGVPQH; J gene: TRBJ1-5; V gene: TRBV7-9
CDR3 protein: ASSLGSTANTDTQY; J gene: TRBJ2-3; V gene: TRBV7-9
CDR3 protein: ASSLSLTRVETQY; J gene: TRBJ2-5; V gene: TRBV5-1
CDR3 protein: ASSLDNSGQETQY; J gene: TRBJ2-5; V gene: TRBV7-7
CDR3 protein: ASSTRNSGMKETQY; J gene: TRBJ2-5; V gene: TRBV12-3/TRBV12-4
CDR3 protein: SARFSGRDTEAF; J gene: TRBJ1-1; V gene: TRBV20-1
CDR3 protein: SARLGSVKTQY; J gene: TRBJ2-5; V gene: TRBV29-1
CDR3 protein: SAREIGAGVREKLF; J gene: TRBJ1-4; V gene: TRBV20-1
CDR3 protein: ASSWRDRESYGYT; J gene: TRBJ1-2; V gene: TRBV5-4
CDR3 protein: ASSEIPDSWGDTQY; J gene: TRBJ2-3; V gene: TRBV10-1
CDR3 protein: ASRGTGWSDTQY; J gene: TRBJ2-3; V gene: TRBV9
CDR3 protein: ASSPGGWGNTGELF; J gene: TRBJ2-2; V gene: TRBV5-1
CDR3 protein: ASSPLPTTNEKLF; J gene: TRBJ1-4; V gene: TRBV6-1
CDR3 protein: ASSYGTGGREQY; J gene: TRBJ2-7; V gene: TRBV6-5
CDR3 protein: SVTQGGKPQH; J gene: TRBJ1-5; V gene: TRBV29-1
CDR3 protein: ASNQQGAGGANVLT; J gene: TRBJ2-6; V gene: TRBV12-3/TRBV12-4
CDR3 protein: ASSQEPRPTYEQY; J gene: TRBJ2-7; V gene: TRBV4-1
CDR3 protein: ASSLDGGGAGANVLT; J gene: TRBJ2-6; V gene: TRBV11-2
CDR3 protein: ASSQEWRGAYTQY; J gene: TRBJ2-3; V gene: TRBV4-1
CDR3 protein: ASSVAQGAYNEQF; J gene: TRBJ2-1; V gene: TRBV9
CDR3 protein: ASSVVGESSPLH; J gene: TRBJ1-6; V gene: TRBV19
CDR3 protein: ASSLRQGYQPQH; J gene: TRBJ1-5; V gene: TRBV12-3/TRBV12-4
CDR3 protein: ASSPHGTGPPDT; J gene: TRBJ1-2; V gene: TRBV7-2
CDR3 protein: ASSYSGGSQETQY; J gene: TRBJ2-5; V gene: TRBV6-5
CDR3 protein: ASSLGHIDYNEQF; J gene: TRBJ2-1; V gene: TRBV5-1
CDR3 protein: ASTSGDTQY; J gene: TRBJ2-3; V gene: TRBV7-2
CDR3 protein: ASSLYWDTRYNEQF; J gene: TRBJ2-1; V gene: TRBV28
CDR3 protein: ASSLGGADYGYT; J gene: TRBJ1-2; V gene: TRBV5-1
CDR3 protein: ASSPLLVWDEQY; J gene: TRBJ2-7; V gene: TRBV11-3
CDR3 protein: ATSEGRGTEQF; J gene: TRBJ2-1; V gene: TRBV24-1
CDR3 protein: ASSLGGLAPNEQF; J gene: TRBJ2-1; V gene: TRBV4-1
CDR3 protein: ASSFPGMNTGELF; J gene: TRBJ2-2; V gene: TRBV5-4
CDR3 protein: ASSPAGGTQY; J gene: TRBJ2-5; V gene: TRBV7-2
CDR3 protein: ASSSSTFADTQY; J gene: TRBJ2-3; V gene: TRBV12-3/TRBV12-4
CDR3 protein: ASSFVMGSYEQY; J gene: TRBJ2-7; V gene: TRBV5-8
CDR3 protein: ASTDSGTFYGYT; J gene: TRBJ1-2; V gene: TRBV6-2/TRBV6-3
CDR3 protein: ASSQVGGPQH; J gene: TRBJ1-5; V gene: TRBV4-1
CDR3 protein: ASRAQGAFTEAF; J gene: TRBJ1-1; V gene: TRBV12-3/TRBV12-4
CDR3 protein: ASSSRTGGFQETQY; J gene: TRBJ2-5; V gene: TRBV7-9
CDR3 protein: ASSFVGESTDTQY; J gene: TRBJ2-3; V gene: TRBV5-6
CDR3 protein: ASSPDRGAYNEQF; J gene: TRBJ2-1; V gene: TRBV7-2
CDR3 protein: ASSIGSPNYEQY; J gene: TRBJ2-7; V gene: TRBV19
CDR3 protein: ASSGTGDPLH; J gene: TRBJ1-6; V gene: TRBV7-2